One T cell receptor (beta chain) is described in this entry. The antigen is not known. The data are from a study of cytomegalovirus exposure and HLA in healthy donors. Study-level points and caveats: The majority of TCR sequences were rare, yet some public TCRs appeared in many donors. Across HLA loci, a later analysis found differing TCR association rates, with DRB1 most and HLA-C fewest.

J gave up 8 bases and V 5 bases, and 7 bases lay outside the gene matches. CDR1 SGHVS and CDR2 FQNEAQ come from the germline V gene. The CDR3 is made up of 15 amino acids. The PCR contained 60 Vbeta and 13 Jbeta primers. Sequencing was performed with immunoSEQ multiplex PCR; in TCRdb, only in-frame clones are kept and a portion is missing. Of about 130,000 clones in the sample, 74% were seen once. Sequencing was done on a sample of PBMCs. This sequence joins TRBV7-8 and TRBJ2-1, with 12 positions matching TRBD2. The TCR originated in a man aged 40-55 years in good health and CMV-seropositive. The CDR3 loop is CASSPSGRGSDEQFF. CDR3 bases: TGTGCCAGCAGCCCTAGCGGGAGGGGGTCGGATGAGCAGTTCTTC.